The rows below give T cell receptor beta chains drawn from one sample of a study of shared clonotypes between healthy human individuals. Here immunoSEQ multiplex PCR was the method, and the copy in TCRdb shows in-frame clones only, minus some. The sample consists of 2 million to 2.5 million clones, more than 85% of them appearing once. The sequencing sample was made of naive CD4+ T cells from PBMCs. These receptors were obtained from a man aged 18 to 30 in good health. Some clones in this sample may be carry-over from other donors' samples. CDR3s include the opening cysteine and the closing phenylalanine or tryptophan. D genes are given only for firm matches. Some rows have no size entry. The others give once, few or many, or a class for an expanded clone.

13	TRBJ2-7	.	TRBV5-4	.	TGTGCCAGCAGCTTGGTTCAGGGGAGAGAGCAGTACTTC	CASSLVQGREQYF
16	TRBJ2-4	TRBD1	TRBV6-6	.	TGTGCCAGCAGTTACTCGACAGGGGGCGGTTTGGACATTCAGTACTTC	CASSYSTGGGLDIQYF
11	TRBJ1-5	.	TRBV28	.	TGTGCCAGCAGTTTAAAACAGCCCCAGCATTTT	CASSLKQPQHF
17	TRBJ2-1	TRBD2	TRBV5-1	.	TGCGCCAGCAGCTTGGGGACTAGCGGGCTCCCCTACAATGAGCAGTTCTTC	CASSLGTSGLPYNEQFF
15	TRBJ2-5	.	TRBV7-2	.	TGTGCCAGCAGCTTAGCGGGGGGAGAGTTGGAGACCCAGTACTTC	CASSLAGGELETQYF
13	TRBJ1-3	.	TRBV7-2	.	TGTGCCAGCAGCCCCTCCCGCGGAAACACCATATATTTT	CASSPSRGNTIYF
15	TRBJ2-3	.	TRBV6-1	.	TGTGCCAGCAGTGAAGTAGCGGAAAGCACAGATACGCAGTATTTT	CASSEVAESTDTQYF
14	TRBJ2-7	.	TRBV4-1	.	TGCGCCAGCAGCCAAGTCTTGGGGGTCTACGAGCAGTACTTC	CASSQVLGVYEQYF
15	TRBJ2-7	TRBD2	TRBV4-2	.	TGTGCCAGCAGCCAAGCCGGGACTACCTCCTACGAGCAGTACTTC	CASSQAGTTSYEQYF
15	TRBJ1-4	.	TRBV28	.	TGTGCCAGCAGTTTGGGGGGGATTCAGGATGAAAAACTGTTTTTT	CASSLGGIQDEKLFF
15	TRBJ2-1	.	TRBV5-1	.	TGCGCCAGCAGCTCTTTAGGAGCCGTCCCCAATGAGCAGTTCTTC	CASSSLGAVPNEQFF
15	TRBJ2-7	.	TRBV7-2	.	TGTGCCAGCAGCTTACTGGGCAGAAGCTCCTACGAGCAGTACTTC	CASSLLGRSSYEQYF
15	TRBJ1-2	.	TRBV5-1	.	TGCGCCAGCAGCTCGGATTACAGGGACTTGGAGGGCTACACCTTC	CASSSDYRDLEGYTF
16	TRBJ2-1	.	TRBV4-1	.	TGCGCCAGCAGCCAAGATCTTACAGGAATCCACAATGAGCAGTTCTTC	CASSQDLTGIHNEQFF
16	TRBJ1-5	.	TRBV4-1	.	TGCGCCAGCAGCCAATTTTTGGCAAGGGTTAATCAGCCCCAGCATTTT	CASSQFLARVNQPQHF
17	TRBJ1-2	.	TRBV5-6	.	TGTGCCAGCAGCTTGGCTCTTCATCGGGCAGGGACCTATGGCTACACCTTC	CASSLALHRAGTYGYTF
15	TRBJ2-1	.	TRBV11-2	.	TGTGCCAGCAGCTCCCGGCTTAGCGGAAACAATGAGCAGTTCTTC	CASSSRLSGNNEQFF
14	TRBJ1-2	.	TRBV7-2	.	TGTGCCAGCAGCTTAGCGGCAAGAATCTATGGCTACACCTTC	CASSLAARIYGYTF
13	TRBJ2-7	.	TRBV5-6	.	TGTGCCAGCAGCCCGACGGCACGGGGCGAGCAGTACTTC	CASSPTARGEQYF
14	TRBJ1-1	TRBD1	TRBV5-1	.	TGCGCCAGCAGCCCCACAGGGGGTAACACTGAAGCTTTCTTT	CASSPTGGNTEAFF
17	TRBJ2-5	TRBD2	TRBV18	.	TGTGCCAGCTCACTTCCTAGCGGGAGGGCCGGACAAGAGACCCAGTACTTC	CASSLPSGRAGQETQYF
14	TRBJ2-7	TRBD2	TRBV29-1	.	TGCAGCGCTCGAGCAGCGGGAGGTTCCTACGAGCAGTACTTC	CSARAAGGSYEQYF
13	TRBJ2-3	TRBD2	TRBV19	.	TGTGCCAGTAGTGGGACTAGAACGGGTACGCAGTATTTT	CASSGTRTGTQYF
15	TRBJ1-6	TRBD1	TRBV2	.	TGTGCCAGCAGTTCCGGACAGGGCCCTAATTCACCCCTCCACTTT	CASSSGQGPNSPLHF
12	TRBJ2-7	.	TRBV6-1	.	TGTGCCAGCAAATCTTATACCTACGAGCAGTACTTC	CASKSYTYEQYF
17	TRBJ2-5	.	TRBV7-9	.	TGTGCCAGCAGCTTAGGTGCGGGACTCCAGAACCAAGAGACCCAGTACTTC	CASSLGAGLQNQETQYF
15	TRBJ1-2	.	TRBV5-4	.	TGTGCCAGCAGCTTGGACGGGCAAACATACTATGGCTACACCTTC	CASSLDGQTYYGYTF
13	TRBJ1-2	.	TRBV6-1	.	TGTGCCAGCAGTGAAGGGACAACATATGGCTACACCTTC	CASSEGTTYGYTF
17	TRBJ2-6	TRBD1	TRBV7-9	.	TGTGCCATCCCTTGGGGACAGGGGTCCTCTGGGGCCAACGTCCTGACTTTC	CAIPWGQGSSGANVLTF
16	TRBJ2-7	TRBD1	TRBV5-1	.	TGCGCCAGCAGCTTGGCTGGGACAGGGAGCTCCTACGAGCAGTACTTC	CASSLAGTGSSYEQYF
16	TRBJ2-1	TRBD1	TRBV29-1	once	TGCAGCTCAATTTGCCCGGACAGGGGTTCCTACAATGAGCAGTTCTTC	CSSICPDRGSYNEQFF